One sample yielded the 28 T cell receptor beta chains listed below, sequenced in a study of human T cells and chemical hapten exposure. TCRdb ran MiXCR on the RACE reads and lists one entry per CDR3 protein. The repertoire holds about 51,000 distinct CDR3 sequences, with 8.5% to 10% as singletons. Time point given: pre-sensitization, week 0. The sample's treatment: therapeutic diphenylcyclopropenone sensitization with weekly scalp DPC. This material consisted of whole blood, taken in connection with sensitization to the hapten diphenylcyclopropenone (DPC). These receptors were taken from a woman aged 40 to 50 with alopecia areata. Some clones in this sample may be carry-over from other donors' samples.

This clonotype was detected many times. The chain carries TRBV2 and TRBJ2-7, with D perhaps TRBD2 (7 bases). Deletions cut 7 bases from V and 2 bases from J, with 15 bases between. The CDR3 has 14 residues. Germline V gene data show CDR1 as SNHLY and CDR2 as FYNNEI. The CDR3 DNA is TGTGCCAGCAATGCGGGGGACAAACCCTACGAGCAGTACTTC. It specifies CASNAGDKPYEQYF.

This clonotype came up many times. The gene calls are TRBV20-1 and TRBJ1-5; D is undetermined. This CDR3 is 14 amino acids long. Trimming shortened V by 6 bases and J by 2 bases, and 14 bases separated the two germline ends. CDR1 DFQATT and CDR2 SNEGSKA come from the germline V gene (reference sequence). CDR3 loop: CSACPPGGNQPQHF. The CDR3 DNA follows: TGCAGTGCGTGCCCCCCCGGGGGCAATCAGCCCCAGCATTTT.

This clonotype was counted many times. V is TRBV29-1 and J is TRBJ2-7, with TRBD2 identical over 8 bases. The germline CDR1 and CDR2 sequences are SQVTM and ANQGSEA. The CDR3 runs to 14 residues. J gave up 0 bases and V 6 bases, and 7 bases lay outside the gene matches. This chain's CDR3 is CSVLAGVSSYEQYF. In nucleotides, the CDR3 is TGCAGCGTGCTAGCGGGCGTCAGCTCCTACGAGCAGTACTTC.

This clonotype was recorded many times. The chain employs TRBV29-1 and TRBJ2-7; 9 bases map to TRBD1. The CDR3 covers 12 residues. Germline CDR1 is SQVTM and CDR2 is ANQGSEA. With V trimmed by 7 bases and J by 5 bases, 6 bases remained unmatched. The CDR3 sequence is CSAGTGRHEQYF. DNA for the CDR3: TGCAGCGCCGGGACAGGGCGACACGAGCAGTACTTC.

In its sample, this clonotype was seen many times. The CDR3 is CASSSSGSVETQYF. CDR3 DNA: TGTGCCAGCAGCTCTAGCGGCTCCGTCGAGACCCAGTACTTC. The chain recombines TRBV7-2 with TRBJ2-5, with TRBD2 identical over 7 bases. Germline V gives CDR1 SGHTA, CDR2 FQGNSA. V dropped 4 bases and J dropped 5; count of bases not matched to a gene: 7. This CDR3 contains 14 residues. Full variable domain (rest looked up from reference TRBV7-2 and TRBJ2-5): GAGVSQSPSNKVTEKGKDVELRCDPISGHTALYWYRQSLGQGLEFLIYFQGNSAPDKSGLPSDRFSAERTGGSVSTLTIQRTQQEDSAVYLCASSSSGSVETQYFGPGTRLLVL.

This clonotype was found many times. V and J are TRBV6-6 and TRBJ1-3, with D uncertain. The V end was cut by 6 bases, the J end by 0 bases, with 9 bases between. The V gene's germline CDR1 is MNHNY and CDR2 SVGAGI (reference sequence). This CDR3 has 14 residues. CDR3 DNA: TGTGCCAGCAGCTTACTGGCCTCTGGAAACACCATATATTTT. Its protein is CASSLLASGNTIYF.

There are many counts of this clonotype. The chain combines TRBV29-1 with TRBJ1-2, with D unresolved. V was pared by 4 bases and J by 6 bases, with 9 bases between. Germline V gives CDR1 SQVTM, CDR2 ANQGSEA. CDR3 length: 11 amino acids. CDR3 loop: CSVAMLDGYTF. CDR3 bases: TGCAGCGTTGCCATGCTAGATGGCTACACCTTC.

The chain uses TRBV20-1 and TRBJ2-5; D tentatively fits TRBD1 or TRBD2 (8 bases each). The germline V and J ends were trimmed by 8 bases and 5 bases, with 24 bases remaining between them. CDR1 and CDR2 (germline): DFQATT, SNEGSKA (reference sequence). This CDR3 is built from 15 residues. CDR3 sequence (DNA): TGCAGTCTGATGGGCAGGGGGCGCGGGAGGGAGACCCAGTACTTC. It yields the protein CSLMGRGRGRETQYF.

Details on this clonotype: A read error may explain this, as a much larger clone is one base away. The gene calls are TRBV12-3 or TRBV12-4 and TRBJ1-4, with a possible D match to TRBD1 (6 bases). Trimming took 6 bases from V and 5 from J, leaving 13 bases between them. This CDR3 is built from 14 residues. CDR3: CASRVWGPNEKLFF. The CDR3 nucleotides read TGTGCCAGCAGAGTATGGGGGCCGAATGAAAAACTGTTTTTT.

In this sample, this clonotype turned up many times. The chain carries TRBV7-6 and TRBJ2-5; D unresolved. This CDR3 has 14 residues. V was shortened by 5 bases and J by 4 bases, with 14 bases between the two germline ends. Germline CDR1 and CDR2: SGHVS and FNYEAQ. CDR3 nucleotides: TGTGCCAGCAGCCCTAGGACGGTCGGAGAGACCCAGTACTTC. It yields the protein CASSPRTVGETQYF.

This clonotype was picked up a small number of times. The chain carries TRBV6-2 or TRBV6-3 and TRBJ2-2, with D possibly matching TRBD2 (5 bases). The CDR3 length is 13 residues. The V end lost 7 bases, the J end lost 3 bases, and 9 bases lay between the germline ends. The germline CDR1 and CDR2 sequences are MNHEY and SVGEGT. CDR3 sequence reads: CASKSSDTGELFF. The DNA of the CDR3 is TGTGCCAGCAAAAGTAGCGACACCGGGGAGCTGTTTTTT.

This clonotype has at least ten counts. The chain recombines TRBV6-4 with TRBJ2-2; D is possibly TRBD1 (6 bases). Trimming took 4 bases from V and 5 from J, leaving 14 bases between them. This CDR3 is 15 amino acids long. CDR1 MRHNA and CDR2 SNTAGT come from the germline V gene. CDR3 nucleotides: TGTGCCAGCAGTGGTAGGGACACCCAGACCGGGGAGCTGTTTTTT. Protein: CASSGRDTQTGELFF.

This clonotype was seen repeatedly, ten times or more. V is TRBV7-9 and J is TRBJ1-2, with D perhaps matching TRBD1 (5 bases). The V end was cut by 1 base, the J end by 7 bases, with 16 bases between. The CDR3 sequence is 15 residues long. Germline-derived CDR1 and CDR2 are SEHNR and FQNEAQ (reference sequence). CDR3 in DNA: TGTGCCAGCAGCTTAGAAACCGGGACGGCTTTTGGCTACACCTTC. Translation gives CASSLETGTAFGYTF.

V gene TRBV10-3 combines with J gene TRBJ1-5, with a tentative D call TRBD1 (5 bases). The V and J ends lost 3 bases and 5 bases respectively, with 5 bases between them. This CDR3 is 12 amino acids long. The germline gives CDR1 ENHRY, CDR2 SYGVKD. The CDR3 DNA sequence: TGTGCCATCAGTGAAGGGGATCAGCCCCAGCATTTT. Protein product: CAISEGDQPQHF.

This clonotype has at least ten counts. The chain recombines TRBV28 with TRBJ2-7; TRBD2 might be the D (5 bases). Germline values: CDR1 MDHEN, CDR2 SYDVKM. The CDR3 is made up of 15 amino acids. V shed 6 bases and J shed 5 bases, with 20 bases lying between them. CDR3 residues: CASSPRPRASDEQYF. CDR3 coding DNA: TGTGCCAGCAGCCCCCGCCCGCGGGCATCGGACGAGCAGTACTTC.

In its sample, this clonotype was seen many times. This chain connects TRBV12-5 to TRBJ2-1, with 8 bases that match TRBD2. There are 19 residues in the CDR3. Germline values: CDR1 LGHNT, CDR2 FRNRAP. Losses at the gene ends were 5 bases for V and 4 bases for J; bases not matched to a gene: 19. The CDR3 is CASGPLGSGGAYHYNEQFF. CDR3 DNA sequence: TGTGCTAGTGGTCCCCTAGGGAGCGGGGGAGCTTACCATTACAATGAGCAGTTCTTC.

J is TRBJ1-1 and V is TRBV18; 8 positions match TRBD1. CDR1 and CDR2 (germline): KGHSH, LQKENI. With 5 bases clipped from V and 7 bases from J, the junction kept 9 bases outside the gene matches. This CDR3 region has 14 residues. The DNA of the CDR3 is TGTGCCAGCTCATTGACAGGGGACAATAATGAAGCTTTCTTT. Residues: CASSLTGDNNEAFF.

This clonotype came up a few times. Possible read error: a much larger clone is one base away. The gene calls are TRBV28 and TRBJ2-3, with 9 bases that match TRBD2. Per germline, CDR1 MDHEN and CDR2 SYDVKM. The CDR3 covers 15 residues. The V and J ends lost 8 bases and 4 bases, in that order; junction bases with no gene match: 10. CDR3: CASRRAGGRADTQYF. The CDR3 bases are TGTGCCAGCCGGCGGGCGGGGGGGCGTGCAGATACGCAGTATTTT.

The V call is TRBV12-3 or TRBV12-4, the J call TRBJ1-1; D not certain. The CDR3 runs to 13 residues. Trimming took off 3 bases at V and 1 base at J, with 6 bases between the two ends. The CDR3 DNA reads TGTGCCAGCAGTTTGAAAAGGAACACTGAAGCTTTCTTT. Amino acid sequence: CASSLKRNTEAFF.

This clonotype was seen at least ten times. The chain carries TRBV12-3 or TRBV12-4 and TRBJ2-7, with 9 bases lining up with TRBD1. The V segment lost 3 bases and the J segment 3 bases; nucleotides outside the gene matches: 15. This CDR3 is built from 18 residues. The CDR3 region has the DNA TGTGCCAGCAGTTTTATCCTGACCGGGACAGGGTATCGCTACGAGCAGTACTTC. It translates to CASSFILTGTGYRYEQYF.

The V call is TRBV9, the J call TRBJ2-2; a weak D match, TRBD2 (6 bases). Looked up from germline, CDR1 is SGDLS and CDR2 is YYNGEE. This CDR3 is built from 15 residues. V was trimmed by 4 bases and J by 4 bases, leaving 14 bases between them. Here the CDR3 DNA reads TGTGCCAGCAGCCCGGGACTGGAGGTCACCGGGGAGCTGTTTTTT. It yields the protein CASSPGLEVTGELFF.

This clonotype has at least ten counts. The chain uses TRBV24-1 and TRBJ1-1; TRBD1 aligns across 7 bases. The length of the CDR3 is 14 residues. Per the germline V gene, CDR1 is KGHDR and CDR2 is SFDVKD. Trimming at V came to 2 bases and at J to 3 bases, leaving 2 bases not matched to a gene. The CDR3 DNA follows: TGTGCCACCAGTGATTGCGACAGGGACACTGAAGCTTTCTTT. Its protein product is CATSDCDRDTEAFF.

A word on this clonotype: A junction end diverges from the germline sequence, so it may reflect a read error. The chain recombines TRBV11-2 with TRBJ1-2; no clear D. The CDR3 has 12 amino acids. CDR1 is SGHAT, CDR2 FQNNGV, per germline. CDR3 nucleotide sequence: TGTGCCAGCAGCTTTTCTAAATATGGCTACACCTTC. Translating gives CASSFSKYGYTF.

This clonotype has more than one count but fewer than ten. The chain recombines TRBV6-1 with TRBJ2-5; D could derive from TRBD1 or TRBD2 (6 bases each). This CDR3 region has 12 residues. CDR1 is MNHNS and CDR2 is SASEGT in the germline V gene. The V gene lost 6 bases and the J gene lost 4 bases, with 9 bases spanning the gap. The chain's CDR3 is CASRQGGETQYF. CDR3 DNA sequence: TGTGCCAGCAGACAGGGAGGAGAGACCCAGTACTTC.

This clonotype was detected only a few times. V usage is TRBV18 and J usage is TRBJ2-3; D remains unclear. There are 14 residues in the CDR3. The V gene lost 0 bases and the J gene lost 2 bases, with 6 bases spanning the gap. Germline V lookup: CDR1 KGHSH, CDR2 LQKENI. The DNA of the CDR3 is TGTGCCAGCTCACCACCGGTCAACACAGATACGCAGTATTTT. Protein sequence: CASSPPVNTDTQYF.

Many counts were recorded for this clonotype. The genes are TRBV12-3 or TRBV12-4 and TRBJ2-7, with 9 bases aligning to TRBD2. After removal of 7 bases from V and 1 base from J, the junction contained 8 bases not matched to a gene. The CDR3 totals 15 residues. This CDR3 is CASTPGTSKSYEQYF. Here the CDR3 DNA reads TGTGCCAGCACTCCAGGGACTAGCAAATCCTACGAGCAGTACTTC.

The CDR3: CASSQVLGVSQPQHF. For the CDR3, the DNA is TGCGCCAGCAGCCAAGTTCTGGGGGTGAGTCAGCCCCAGCATTTT. V gene TRBV4-3 combines with J gene TRBJ1-5; TRBD1 might be the D (5 bases). CDR1 is LGHNA and CDR2 is YSLEER in the germline V gene. The CDR3 is made up of 15 amino acids. Trimming stripped 1 base from V and 6 bases from J, with 13 bases between.

This clonotype appeared many times. For the CDR3, the DNA is TGCAGTGCTAGAGATTGGCAGGGGCATAATTCACCCCTCCACTTT. Protein sequence: CSARDWQGHNSPLHF. J is TRBJ1-6 and V is TRBV20-1, with D tentatively TRBD1 (6 bases). The V gene lost 0 bases and the J gene lost 5 bases, with 11 bases spanning the gap. CDR1 and CDR2 from the germline V gene are DFQATT and SNEGSKA (reference sequence). This CDR3 comprises 15 residues.